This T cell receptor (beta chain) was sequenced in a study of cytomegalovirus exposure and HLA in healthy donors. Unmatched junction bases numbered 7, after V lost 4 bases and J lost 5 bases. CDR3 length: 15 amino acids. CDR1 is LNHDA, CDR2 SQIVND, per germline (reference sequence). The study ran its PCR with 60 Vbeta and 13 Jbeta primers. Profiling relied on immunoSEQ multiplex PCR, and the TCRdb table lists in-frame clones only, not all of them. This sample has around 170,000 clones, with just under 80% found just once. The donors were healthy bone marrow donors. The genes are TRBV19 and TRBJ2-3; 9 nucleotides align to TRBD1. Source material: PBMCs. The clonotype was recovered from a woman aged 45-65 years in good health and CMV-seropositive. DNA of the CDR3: TGTGCCAGTAGTACCTCCGGACAGGGGCTAGATACGCAGTATTTT. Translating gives CASSTSGQGLDTQYF.